A selection of T cell receptor beta chains follows, all from one sample in a study of T cells after yellow fever vaccination. TCRdb recomputed calls from the 5' RACE reads with MiXCR, one row per CDR3 protein. Here the sample spans 500,000 to 650,000 distinct CDR3 sequences, about 12% being singletons. The sequencing used PBMCs, collected on the day of the yellow fever booster vaccination. These receptors were taken from a man younger than 40 who received the YFV17D yellow fever vaccine. Each CDR3 is given with its conserved first and last residue. D genes are given only for firm matches. Size tells how often a clone was seen (once, few, many) or the class of an expanded clone, and some rows leave it out.

>TRBV20-1|TRBJ1-2|-|many
TGCAGTGCTACGACCAGGGGACTAAACTATGGCTACACCTTC
CSATTRGLNYGYTF
>TRBV20-1|TRBJ2-5|TRBD2|-
TGCAGTGCTGCGGGACTAGCGACACAAGAGACCCAGTACTTC
CSAAGLATQETQYF
>TRBV5-6|TRBJ2-3|TRBD1|-
TGTGCCAGCAGCTTGGGGACAGGGCACACAGATACGCAGTATTTT
CASSLGTGHTDTQYF
>TRBV4-3|TRBJ2-7|-|-
TGCGCCAGCAGCCAAGTCACTAGCTCCTACGAGCAGTACTTC
CASSQVTSSYEQYF
>TRBV5-1|TRBJ2-7|TRBD1|-
TGCGCCAGCAGCCGAGGACAGGGGGTTTACGAGCAGTACTTC
CASSRGQGVYEQYF
>TRBV20-1|TRBJ2-1|TRBD2|-
TGCAGTGCTAGAGTCCCTAGCGGGAGAGTATATGAGCAGTTCTTC
CSARVPSGRVYEQFF
>TRBV3-1|TRBJ1-1|-|few
TGTGCCAGCAGCCAAGATAGGGCCAGCACTGAAGCTTTCTTT
CASSQDRASTEAFF
>TRBV9|TRBJ1-2|TRBD1|few
TGTGCCAGCAGCGTAAGACAGGGGTCCTATGGCTACACCTTC
CASSVRQGSYGYTF
>TRBV28|TRBJ2-1|-|few
TGTGCCAGCAGCCCAAGGTCAGGGTCTGTCTACAATGAGCAGTTCTTC
CASSPRSGSVYNEQFF
>TRBV29-1|TRBJ2-1|-|many
TGCAGCGTCTCCGGGGGCCCATCCAATGAGCAGTTCTTC
CSVSGGPSNEQFF
>TRBV6-5|TRBJ2-6|TRBD1|few
TGTGCCAGCAGTTATATCAGGGGGCGTTCTGGGGCCAACGTCCTGACTTTC
CASSYIRGRSGANVLTF
>TRBV6-1|TRBJ2-7|TRBD1|few
TGTGCCAGCAGTGCTAAGGGGACAGAGACTGTCTACGAGCAGTACTTC
CASSAKGTETVYEQYF
>TRBV20-1|TRBJ1-5|-|-
TGCAGTGCTACCGGGGATGGGGGTCAGCCCCAGCATTTT
CSATGDGGQPQHF
>TRBV27|TRBJ2-4|-|few
TGTGCCAGCAGTTTTTGGCGCAGGGGCCTGGCCAAAAACATTCAGTACTTC
CASSFWRRGLAKNIQYF
>TRBV9|TRBJ2-2|TRBD1|-
TGTGCCAGCAGCCCTAGACTTACCGGGACAGGATCCGGGGAGCTGTTTTTT
CASSPRLTGTGSGELFF
>TRBV11-2|TRBJ1-1|-|few
TGTGCCAGCAGCTTAGGTAGGGGGTACACTGAAGCTTTCTTT
CASSLGRGYTEAFF
>TRBV3-1|TRBJ1-6|-|few
TGTGCCAGCAGCCAGGCATCAGACGCTCAACCCCTCCACTTT
CASSQASDAQPLHF
>TRBV29-1|TRBJ2-7|TRBD1|-
TGCAGCGTTGGACAGGGGGACGCCTACGAGCAGTACTTC
CSVGQGDAYEQYF
>TRBV9|TRBJ2-7|-|-
TGTGCCAGCAGCGTAGATTTCGATGCCTACGAGCAGTACTTC
CASSVDFDAYEQYF
>TRBV12-3/TRBV12-4|TRBJ2-1|-|-
TGTGCCAGCAGTGCGACTCCCGGGAATGAGCAGTTCTTC
CASSATPGNEQFF
>TRBV27|TRBJ2-3|-|few
TGTGCCAGCAGTCCTCATGACACAGATACGCAGTATTTT
CASSPHDTDTQYF
>TRBV5-1|TRBJ2-1|-|-
TGCGCCAGCAGCTTAAGTTGGTCAATGGGGAATGAGCAGTTCTTC
CASSLSWSMGNEQFF
>TRBV29-1|TRBJ2-1|-|-
TGCAGCGTAGAACGCCGAACCTACAATGAGCAGTTCTTC
CSVERRTYNEQFF
>TRBV5-6|TRBJ1-2|-|few
TGTGCCAGCAGCACCGGACGGGAGTTGGGTGGCTACACCTTC
CASSTGRELGGYTF
>TRBV7-8|TRBJ1-1|-|-
TGTGCCAGCAGCTCGCACAGGGACACTGAAGCTTTCTTT
CASSSHRDTEAFF
>TRBV3-1|TRBJ1-4|TRBD1|few
TGTGCCAGCAGCCAAGAAGCAGGGGGACGTGAAAAACTGTTTTTT
CASSQEAGGREKLFF
>TRBV7-2|TRBJ2-1|-|few
TGTGCCAGCAGCAAGCGGACCAATGAGCAGTTCTTC
CASSKRTNEQFF
>TRBV6-1|TRBJ2-2|-|-
TGTGCCAGCAGTGGGCACACGAACACCGGGGAGCTGTTTTTT
CASSGHTNTGELFF
>TRBV3-1|TRBJ2-5|-|-
TGTGCCAGCAGCCGTTGGGGTAAACAAGAGACCCAGTACTTC
CASSRWGKQETQYF
>TRBV7-9|TRBJ2-2|TRBD2|-
TGTGCCAGCGATTGGGAGGGCCTGTTTTTT
CASDWEGLFF
>TRBV15|TRBJ2-3|-|-
TGTGCCACCAGCAGAGATGGCCCTACGCAGTATTTT
CATSRDGPTQYF
>TRBV28|TRBJ2-7|-|many
TGTGCCAGCAAACGGGGGACTGGCCTCTCCTACGAGCAGTACTTC
CASKRGTGLSYEQYF
>TRBV5-1|TRBJ2-3|TRBD2|-
TGCGCCAGCAGCTTGGAGCGGCGGGAGCGTCCAGATACGCAGTATTTT
CASSLERRERPDTQYF
>TRBV5-5|TRBJ1-1|-|few
TGTGCCAGCAGCTCCGCGGGGTTAACTGAAGCTTTCTTT
CASSSAGLTEAFF
>TRBV12-3/TRBV12-4|TRBJ1-1|-|few
TGTGCCAGCAGTTTAAGGGCAGGAGGTCGGACTGAAGCTTTCTTT
CASSLRAGGRTEAFF
>TRBV29-1|TRBJ2-7|-|-
TGCAGCGTTGAGGGGGACGGAATCTACGAGCAGTACTTC
CSVEGDGIYEQYF
>TRBV4-1|TRBJ2-5|TRBD2|few
TGCGCCAGCAGCCAAGATCCCTTGGGGAGGGGAGAGACCCAGTACTTC
CASSQDPLGRGETQYF
>TRBV3-1|TRBJ1-6|TRBD1|-
TGTGCCAGCAGGACAGGGGGCAACTCCTATAATTCACCCCTCCACTTT
CASRTGGNSYNSPLHF
>TRBV9|TRBJ2-1|-|-
TGTGCCAGCAGCACCCCTCCTTGGGGAGGAGGCAATGAGCAGTTCTTC
CASSTPPWGGGNEQFF
>TRBV3-1|TRBJ2-1|TRBD2|-
TGTGCCAGCAGCCAAGATTTTCGAGGGCTAGCGGGAGGTAATGAGCAGTTCTTC
CASSQDFRGLAGGNEQFF
>TRBV20-1|TRBJ2-5|-|few
TGCAGTGCTAGTTCGGCGAACGGAGAACAAGAGACCCAGTACTTC
CSASSANGEQETQYF
>TRBV30|TRBJ2-2|-|-
TGTGCCTGGAGTGGTTCCCAGGTGTCGGACACCGGGGAGCTGTTTTTT
CAWSGSQVSDTGELFF
>TRBV7-8|TRBJ2-7|-|once
TGTGCCAGCAGCCAAGAACAGGTACAATACGAGCAGTACTTC
CASSQEQVQYEQYF
>TRBV6-1|TRBJ2-2|TRBD1|-
TGTGCCAGCGGACAGGGCACCACCGGGGAGCTGTTTTTT
CASGQGTTGELFF
>TRBV7-2|TRBJ2-7|-|few
TGTGCCAGCAGCTTAGCAACCAGGCAGCAGTACTTC
CASSLATRQQYF
>TRBV15|TRBJ2-3|-|-
TGTGCCACCAGTAAGGCACTGACAGGTTCGCAGTATTTT
CATSKALTGSQYF
>TRBV7-2|TRBJ2-5|-|few
TGTGCCAGCAGCTTAGTTGAGGGACGAGGGGAGACCCAGTACTTC
CASSLVEGRGETQYF
>TRBV25-1|TRBJ2-3|-|few
TGTGCCAGCAGTGAATGGGCAGGGGCAGATACGCAGTATTTT
CASSEWAGADTQYF
>TRBV4-3|TRBJ2-7|-|-
TGCGCCAGCAGCCAAGTGGTGGATCACGAGCAGTACTTC
CASSQVVDHEQYF
>TRBV20-1|TRBJ2-6|-|few
TGCAGTGCTATAGGAGGGGGCAATGCTGGGGCCAACGTCCTGACTTTC
CSAIGGGNAGANVLTF